This entry features one T cell receptor beta chain sequence. This CDR3 region has 13 residues. CDR1 is ENHRY and CDR2 is SYGVKD in the germline V gene. The V segment lost 11 bases and the J segment 4 bases; nucleotides outside the gene matches: 5. Under the authors' procedure: The authors estimated nucleated cell counts from reference gene primer amplification. The data were produced by immunoSEQ multiplex PCR, yet TCRdb's version contains in-frame clones alone and is incomplete. V, J and clone size are taken as reported in that table, and D and trimming were inferred from the DNA itself. The sample lists approximately 180,000 clones, about four fifths occurring once. The data belong to a study of blood T cell repertoires in COVID-19. Study details: There were acute and convalescent COVID-19 samples, and they came from the United States, Italy and Spain. The cDNA or gDNA used as material had been derived from T cells, B-cell-depleted T cells, or PBMCs.

The sequenced material came from peripheral blood. The clonotype was recovered from a woman older than 75 with COVID-19, enrolled during active disease. The chain carries TRBV10-3 and TRBJ2-2; 9 positions match TRBD1. The chain's CDR3 is CASDRGGTGELFF. CDR3 coding DNA: TGTGCCTCAGACAGGGGGGGCACCGGGGAGCTGTTTTTT.